This T cell receptor (beta chain) was found in a study of shared clonotypes between healthy human individuals (dated by TCRdb to 2018 to 2021). Describing the broader study: A couple of women and a few men aged 18 to 49 years were included in the cohort. Per donor, three plates each were used for CD4 naive and CD4 memory, two for CD8 naive, and one for CD8 memory. Blood TCR repertoires of about 5 healthy adults were deeply sequenced to estimate repertoire size and the extent of clonotype sharing between individuals. To increase sequencing depth and limit assay-specific biases, TCR repertoire library preparation and sequencing were carried out by different laboratories using diverse techniques. Per donor, leukapheresis produced somewhere between about 0.8 and 9 billion PBMCs.

The paper's findings and limits, for the study overall: Based on pairwise subsampling, the degree of clonotype sharing among donors was expected to be affected by sequencing depth. Sharing across four donors was observed for about 5% of naive CD4, under 4% of naive CD8, about 2.3% of memory CD4, and around 0.42% of memory CD8 clonotypes. Estimated clonotype richness was generally larger for naive than for memory subsets. Rarefaction of sorted-subset datasets indicated incomplete sequencing despite the large sequencing depth. Compared with non-shared clonotypes, clonotypes shared by all four sorted-subset donors had higher generation probabilities. Sampling was restricted to blood, and TCR repertoires in tissues likely differ from the TCR repertoires found in blood. The genetic and exposure-history diversity represented was limited by the small number of donors.

Using the deep immunoSEQ assay, TCR CDR3 regions were amplified from genomic DNA by multiplex PCR. Genomic DNA extracted from each cell subset was distributed evenly over all wells of several immunoSEQ 96-well plates, and each plate served as one replicate. For sorted subsets, each replicate PCR was loaded with about 200 ng genomic DNA, equivalent to 30,000 or so T cell genomes. The purified libraries were quantified using a Qubit 3.0 fluorometer, sized with a Bioanalyzer 2100, and then quantified again using the KAPA Library Quantification kit. Each immunoSEQ 96-well plate was sequenced on its own single-read 150-cycle Illumina NextSeq 550 flow cell. For the original study's pipeline: Because the immunoSEQ output held only junctional sequences and lacked quality scores, the filtering could not match the filtering applied to full-length reads. To assign V/J genes and CDR3, sequences were annotated against IMGT germline references using PyIR, a Python wrapper for IgBLAST v1.9. Reads were removed for weak V/J assignments (E-value above 1e-6), missing CDR3, stop codons, out-of-frame junctions, or ambiguous translated residues. V3J clonotypes were defined as sequences sharing an identical inferred V gene, J gene, and CDR3 amino acid sequence. Percentage overlap between repertoires was computed as shared unique clonotypes divided by the size of the smaller repertoire. Richness of each repertoire was evaluated using RTK rarefaction, the Chao1 estimator, and Recon v2.1 estimates of unobserved clonotypes. OLGA was used to compute generation probabilities for all TCRbeta clonotypes that the gDNA method yielded from a few donors. TCRdb's version of the immuneACCESS table is confined to in-frame rearrangements and falls short of the full clone set. An unresolved V gene accounts for under half of the shortfall where checked; the remainder is of unknown origin. Clone size and the V and J calls come from that table; the DNA yielded D and trimming. For this sample there are over a million clones; 78% appear just once. The ten largest clonotypes hold more than 0.5% of the sample.

Healthy HIV-negative adults with no recently reported acute infections or vaccinations were included as donors. Every donor was a Caucasian adult living in Nashville, Tennessee, USA. Magnetic negative selection was used to enrich CD4+ T cells, after which naive cells were positively selected on CD45RA and the negative fraction became the memory subset. Blood was collected by leukapheresis, and PBMCs were isolated by Ficoll-Histopaque density gradient centrifugation and then cryopreserved in liquid nitrogen vapor phase. Purity and quantity of every magnetically sorted T cell population were checked by analytical flow cytometry. From each sorted fraction, genomic DNA was isolated and quantified by UV absorbance on a Nanodrop 2000c. As regards this clone: The antigen this receptor binds is unknown. No much larger clone exists at a distance of one base, and base qualities are not known.

Compared with germline, V lacks 3 bases and J lacks 6 bases; bases without a gene match: 6. Including the terminal cysteine and phenylalanine, the CDR3 comprises 14 residues. Of all the DNA, just the CDR3 is kept, 42 bases in frame from base 1. Reading the germline V gene gives CDR1 SGHRS and CDR2 YFSETQ. The chain employs TRBV5-1 and TRBJ2-3, and 8 junctional nucleotides match TRBD2. The TCR sequence derives from a man aged 18-30 years in good health. Some clones in this sample may be carry-over from other donors' samples. Sample: memory CD4+ T cells from PBMCs. What the cell subset or site label conveys for this sample: CD45RA-negative fraction. The CDR3 amino acid sequence is: CASSSGTSRDTQYF. The nucleotides are TGCGCCAGCAGCTCCGGGACTAGTCGCGATACGCAGTATTTT.